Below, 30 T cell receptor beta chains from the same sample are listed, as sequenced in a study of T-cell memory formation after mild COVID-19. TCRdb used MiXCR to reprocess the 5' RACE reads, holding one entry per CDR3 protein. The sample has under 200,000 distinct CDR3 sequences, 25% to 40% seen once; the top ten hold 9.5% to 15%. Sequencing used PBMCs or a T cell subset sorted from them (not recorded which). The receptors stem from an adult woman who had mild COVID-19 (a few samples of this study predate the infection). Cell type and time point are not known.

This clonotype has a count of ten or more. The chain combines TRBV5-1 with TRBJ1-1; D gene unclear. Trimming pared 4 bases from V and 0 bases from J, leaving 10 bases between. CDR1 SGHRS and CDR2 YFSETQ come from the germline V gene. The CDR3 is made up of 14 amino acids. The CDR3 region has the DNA TGCGCCAGCAGCCCGGCAGCCATGAACACTGAAGCTTTCTTT. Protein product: CASSPAAMNTEAFF.

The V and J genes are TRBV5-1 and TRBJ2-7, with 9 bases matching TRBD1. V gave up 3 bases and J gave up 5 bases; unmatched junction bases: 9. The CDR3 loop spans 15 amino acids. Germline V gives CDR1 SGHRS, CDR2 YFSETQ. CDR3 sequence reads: CASSSPDRGYHEQYF. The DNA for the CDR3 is TGCGCCAGCAGCTCCCCGGACAGGGGTTACCACGAGCAGTACTTC.

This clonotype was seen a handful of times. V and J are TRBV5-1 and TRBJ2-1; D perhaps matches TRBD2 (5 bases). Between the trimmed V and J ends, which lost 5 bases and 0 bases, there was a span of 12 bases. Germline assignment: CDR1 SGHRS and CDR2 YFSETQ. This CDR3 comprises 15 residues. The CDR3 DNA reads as TGCGCCAGCAGTCGGGGTTCCGGCTCCTACAATGAGCAGTTCTTC. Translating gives CASSRGSGSYNEQFF. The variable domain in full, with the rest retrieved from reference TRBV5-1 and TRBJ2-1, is KAGVTQTPRYLIKTRGQQVTLSCSPISGHRSVSWYQQTPGQGLQFLFEYFSETQRNKGNFPGRFSGRQFSNSRSEMNVSTLELGDSALYLCASSRGSGSYNEQFFGPGTRLTVL.

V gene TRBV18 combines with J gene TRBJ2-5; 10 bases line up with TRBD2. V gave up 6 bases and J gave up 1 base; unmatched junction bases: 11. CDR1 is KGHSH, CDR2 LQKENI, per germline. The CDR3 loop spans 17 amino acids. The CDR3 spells CASSTLASGRPQETQYF. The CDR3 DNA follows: TGTGCCAGCTCTACGTTGGCTAGCGGGAGACCCCAAGAGACCCAGTACTTC.

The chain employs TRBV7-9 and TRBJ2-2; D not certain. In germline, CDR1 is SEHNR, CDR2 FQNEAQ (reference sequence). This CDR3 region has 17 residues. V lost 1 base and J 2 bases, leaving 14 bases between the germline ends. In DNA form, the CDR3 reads TGTGCCAGCAGCTTAGATGGTCGATACAGCAACACCGGGGAGCTGTTTTTT. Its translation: CASSLDGRYSNTGELFF.

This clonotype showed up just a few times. The CDR3 loop reads CASSLAWVGTDTQYF. CDR3 in DNA: TGTGCCAGCAGCTTAGCCTGGGTGGGCACAGATACGCAGTATTTT. The genes are TRBV7-6 and TRBJ2-3; D call uncertain. The germline gives CDR1 SGHVS, CDR2 FNYEAQ. This CDR3 spans 15 amino acids. V was pared by 0 bases and J by 1 base, with 8 bases between.

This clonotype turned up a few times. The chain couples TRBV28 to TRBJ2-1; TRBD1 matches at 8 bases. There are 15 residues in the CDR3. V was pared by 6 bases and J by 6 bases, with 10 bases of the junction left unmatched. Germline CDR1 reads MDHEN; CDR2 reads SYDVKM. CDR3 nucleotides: TGTGCCAGCAGGCACGGGACAGGTAACCTCAATGAGCAGTTCTTC. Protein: CASRHGTGNLNEQFF.

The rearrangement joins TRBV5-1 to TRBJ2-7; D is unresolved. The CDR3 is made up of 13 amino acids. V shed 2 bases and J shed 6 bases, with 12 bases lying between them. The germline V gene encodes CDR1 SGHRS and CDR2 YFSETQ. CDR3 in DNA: TGCGCCAGCAGCTTTACAACTGGAAGCGAGCAGTACTTC. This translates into CASSFTTGSEQYF.

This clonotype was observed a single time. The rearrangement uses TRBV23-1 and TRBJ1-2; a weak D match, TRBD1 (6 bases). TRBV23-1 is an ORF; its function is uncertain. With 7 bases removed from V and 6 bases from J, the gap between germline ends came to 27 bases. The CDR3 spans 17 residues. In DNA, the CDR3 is TGCGCCAGCATCCTCGACCAGGGGCCCCGGGGTGGGCATGGCTACACCTTC. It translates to CASILDQGPRGGHGYTF.

The CDR3 spells CASSPRTGHPGNEQFF. The CDR3 coding sequence is TGTGCCAGCAGTCCCCGGACAGGCCATCCGGGGAATGAGCAGTTCTTC. The chain carries TRBV6-5 and TRBJ2-1; 7 bases align to TRBD1. Germline CDR1 MNHEY, CDR2 SVGAGI. With 5 bases clipped from V and 7 bases from J, the junction kept 14 bases outside the gene matches. The CDR3 loop spans 16 amino acids.

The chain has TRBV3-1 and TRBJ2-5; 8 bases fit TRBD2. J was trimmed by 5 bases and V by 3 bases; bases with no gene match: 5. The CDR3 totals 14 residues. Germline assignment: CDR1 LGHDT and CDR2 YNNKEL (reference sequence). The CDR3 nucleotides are TGTGCCAGCAGCCACCGCGGGGGGCCGGAGACCCAGTACTTC. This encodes CASSHRGGPETQYF.

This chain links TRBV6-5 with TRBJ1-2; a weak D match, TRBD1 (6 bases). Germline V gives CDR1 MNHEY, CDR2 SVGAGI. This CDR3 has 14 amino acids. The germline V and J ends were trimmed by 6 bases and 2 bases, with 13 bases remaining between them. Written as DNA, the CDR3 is TGTGCCAGCAGCGGGACACCGTACAACTATGGCTACACCTTC. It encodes CASSGTPYNYGYTF.

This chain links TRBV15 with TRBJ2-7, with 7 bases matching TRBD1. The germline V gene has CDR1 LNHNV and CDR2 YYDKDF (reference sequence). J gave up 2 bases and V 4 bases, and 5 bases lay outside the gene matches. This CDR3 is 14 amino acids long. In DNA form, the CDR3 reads TGTGCCACCAGCAAGGACAGGCACCCCTACGAGCAGTACTTC. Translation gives CATSKDRHPYEQYF.

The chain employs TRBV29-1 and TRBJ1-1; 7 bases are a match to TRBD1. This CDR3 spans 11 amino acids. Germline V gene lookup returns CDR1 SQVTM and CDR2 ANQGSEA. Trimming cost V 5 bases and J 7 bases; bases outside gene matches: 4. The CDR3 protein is CSVRWDSEAFF. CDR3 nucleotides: TGCAGCGTTCGCTGGGACAGTGAAGCTTTCTTT.

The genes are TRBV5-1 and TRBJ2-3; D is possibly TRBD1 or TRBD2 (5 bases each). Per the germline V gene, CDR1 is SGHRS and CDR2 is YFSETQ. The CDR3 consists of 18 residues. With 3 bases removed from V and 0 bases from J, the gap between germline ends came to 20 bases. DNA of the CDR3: TGCGCCAGCAGCTGGGGACCGCTGGTATTAACTAGCACAGATACGCAGTATTTT. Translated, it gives CASSWGPLVLTSTDTQYF.

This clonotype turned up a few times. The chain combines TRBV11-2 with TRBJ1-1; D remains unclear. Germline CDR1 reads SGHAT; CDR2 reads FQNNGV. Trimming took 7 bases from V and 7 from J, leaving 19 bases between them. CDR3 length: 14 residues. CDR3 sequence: CASTLGRQGSEAFF. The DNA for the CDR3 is TGTGCCAGCACCCTTGGTCGCCAAGGTAGTGAAGCTTTCTTT.

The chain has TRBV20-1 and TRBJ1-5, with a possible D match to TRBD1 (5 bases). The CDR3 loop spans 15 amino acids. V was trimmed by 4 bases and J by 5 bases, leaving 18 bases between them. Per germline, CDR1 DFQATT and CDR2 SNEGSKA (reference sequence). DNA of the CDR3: TGCAGTGCTATCGACAGAACCTCCCCACATCAGCCCCAGCATTTT. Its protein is CSAIDRTSPHQPQHF.

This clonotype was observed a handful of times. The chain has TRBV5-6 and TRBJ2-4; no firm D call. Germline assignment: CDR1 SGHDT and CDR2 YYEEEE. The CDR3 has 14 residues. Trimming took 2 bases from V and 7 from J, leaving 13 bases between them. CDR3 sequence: CASSFPRLGNIQYF. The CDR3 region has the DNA TGTGCCAGCAGCTTCCCCAGGTTGGGGAACATTCAGTACTTC.

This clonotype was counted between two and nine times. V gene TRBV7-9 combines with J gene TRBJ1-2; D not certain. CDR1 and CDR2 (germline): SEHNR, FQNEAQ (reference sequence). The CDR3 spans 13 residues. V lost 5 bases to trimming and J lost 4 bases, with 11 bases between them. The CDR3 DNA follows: TGTGCCAGCAGCCCCGTGAGCCTCTATGGCTACACCTTC. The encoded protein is CASSPVSLYGYTF.

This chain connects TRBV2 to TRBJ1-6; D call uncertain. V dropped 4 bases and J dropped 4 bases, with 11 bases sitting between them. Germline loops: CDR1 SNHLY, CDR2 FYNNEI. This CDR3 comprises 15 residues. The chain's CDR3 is CASSVGGAYNSPLHF. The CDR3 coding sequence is TGTGCCAGCAGTGTAGGCGGTGCATATAATTCACCCCTCCACTTT.

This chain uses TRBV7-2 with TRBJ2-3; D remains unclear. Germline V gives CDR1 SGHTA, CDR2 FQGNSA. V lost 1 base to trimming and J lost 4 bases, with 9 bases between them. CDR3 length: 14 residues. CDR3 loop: CASSLVIGSDTQYF. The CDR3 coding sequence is TGTGCCAGCAGCTTAGTGATAGGGTCAGATACGCAGTATTTT. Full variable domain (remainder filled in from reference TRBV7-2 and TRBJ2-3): GAGVSQSPSNKVTEKGKDVELRCDPISGHTALYWYRQSLGQGLEFLIYFQGNSAPDKSGLPSDRFSAERTGGSVSTLTIQRTQQEDSAVYLCASSLVIGSDTQYFGPGTRLTVL.

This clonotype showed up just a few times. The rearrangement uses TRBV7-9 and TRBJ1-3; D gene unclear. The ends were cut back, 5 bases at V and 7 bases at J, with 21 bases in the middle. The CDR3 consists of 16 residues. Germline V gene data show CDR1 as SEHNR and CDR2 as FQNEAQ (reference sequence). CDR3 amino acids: CASSPAVGRRRNTIYF. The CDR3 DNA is TGTGCCAGCAGCCCAGCGGTTGGCAGGCGGAGGAACACCATATATTTT.

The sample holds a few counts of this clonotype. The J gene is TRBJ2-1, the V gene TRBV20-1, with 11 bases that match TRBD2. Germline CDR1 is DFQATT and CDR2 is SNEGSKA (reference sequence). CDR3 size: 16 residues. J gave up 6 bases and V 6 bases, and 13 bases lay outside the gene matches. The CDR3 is CSAQNPGLAAPNEQFF. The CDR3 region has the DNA TGCAGTGCCCAGAACCCGGGACTAGCGGCACCCAATGAGCAGTTCTTC.

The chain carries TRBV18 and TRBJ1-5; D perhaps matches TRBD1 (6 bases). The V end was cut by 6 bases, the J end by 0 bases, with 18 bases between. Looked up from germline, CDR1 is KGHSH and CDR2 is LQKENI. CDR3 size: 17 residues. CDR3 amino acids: CASSQTGLANSNQPQHF. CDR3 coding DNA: TGTGCCAGCTCGCAGACAGGACTGGCGAATAGCAATCAGCCCCAGCATTTT.

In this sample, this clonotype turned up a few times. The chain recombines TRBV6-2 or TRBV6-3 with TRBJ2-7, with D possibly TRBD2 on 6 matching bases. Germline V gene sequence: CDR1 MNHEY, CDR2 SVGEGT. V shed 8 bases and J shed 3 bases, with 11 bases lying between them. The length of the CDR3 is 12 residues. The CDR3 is CASGQGGYEQYF. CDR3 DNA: TGTGCCAGCGGGCAGGGAGGCTACGAGCAGTACTTC.

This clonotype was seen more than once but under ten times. The CDR3 loop reads CASSLWGKETQYF. CDR3 nucleotides: TGTGCCAGCAGCTTATGGGGGAAAGAGACCCAGTACTTC. J is TRBJ2-5 and V is TRBV7-9; D tentatively reads TRBD1 or TRBD2 (5 bases each). The CDR3 sequence is 13 residues long. Germline CDR1 is SEHNR and CDR2 is FQNEAQ (reference sequence). V was cut by 2 bases and J by 3 bases, with 7 bases left in between.

CDR3 amino acids: CASSSQQGSYEQYF. In DNA form, the CDR3 reads TGTGCCAGCAGCTCGCAACAGGGTTCCTACGAGCAGTACTTC. The J gene is TRBJ2-7, the V gene TRBV7-6; a weak D match, TRBD1 (6 bases). Deletions cut 4 bases from V and 1 base from J, with 11 bases between. Germline CDR1 reads SGHVS; CDR2 reads FNYEAQ. This CDR3 has 14 amino acids.

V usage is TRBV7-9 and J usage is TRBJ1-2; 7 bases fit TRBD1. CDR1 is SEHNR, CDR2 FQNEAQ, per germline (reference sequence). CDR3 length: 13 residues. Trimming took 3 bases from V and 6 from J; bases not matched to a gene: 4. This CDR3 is CASSFRGGDGYTF. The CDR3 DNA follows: TGTGCCAGCAGCTTCAGGGGGGGAGATGGCTACACCTTC.

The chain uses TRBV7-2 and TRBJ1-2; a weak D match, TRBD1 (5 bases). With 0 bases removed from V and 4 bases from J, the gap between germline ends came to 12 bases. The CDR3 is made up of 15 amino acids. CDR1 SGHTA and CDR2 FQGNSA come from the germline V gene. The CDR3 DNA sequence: TGTGCCAGCAGCTTAGCCCCGGGGCAGTCCTATGGCTACACCTTC. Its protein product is CASSLAPGQSYGYTF.

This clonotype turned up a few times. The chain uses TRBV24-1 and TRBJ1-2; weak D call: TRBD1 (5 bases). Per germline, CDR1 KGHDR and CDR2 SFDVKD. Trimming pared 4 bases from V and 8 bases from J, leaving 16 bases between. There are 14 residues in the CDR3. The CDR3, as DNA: TGTGCCACCAGTGACACCGGGACCTTTGGAGGCTACACCTTC. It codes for CATSDTGTFGGYTF.